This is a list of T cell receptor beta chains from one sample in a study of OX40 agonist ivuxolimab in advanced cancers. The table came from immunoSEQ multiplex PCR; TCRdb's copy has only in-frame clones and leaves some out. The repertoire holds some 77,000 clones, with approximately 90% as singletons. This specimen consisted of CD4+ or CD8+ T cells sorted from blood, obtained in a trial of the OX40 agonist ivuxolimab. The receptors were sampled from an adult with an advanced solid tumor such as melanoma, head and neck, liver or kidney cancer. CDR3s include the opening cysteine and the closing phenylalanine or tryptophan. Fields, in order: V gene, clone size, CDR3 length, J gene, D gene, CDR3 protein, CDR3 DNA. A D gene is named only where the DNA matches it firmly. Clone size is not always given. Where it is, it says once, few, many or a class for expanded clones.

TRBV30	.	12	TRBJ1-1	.	CAEEGDLGMAFF	TGTGCCGAGGAGGGGGACCTGGGAATGGCTTTCTTT
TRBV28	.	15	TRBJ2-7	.	CASSLGQAFSYEQYF	TGTGCCAGCAGTTTAGGTCAGGCCTTCTCCTACGAGCAGTACTTC
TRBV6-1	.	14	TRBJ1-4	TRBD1	CASRTGTGGEKLFF	TGTGCCAGCAGGACCGGGACAGGGGGTGAAAAACTGTTTTTT
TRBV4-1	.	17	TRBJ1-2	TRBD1	CASRFSGQGGSNYGYTF	TGCGCCAGCAGATTTTCGGGACAGGGAGGATCTAACTATGGCTACACCTTC
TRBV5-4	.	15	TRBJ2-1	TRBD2	CASSLRLAADNEQFF	TGTGCCAGCAGCTTGCGACTAGCGGCGGACAATGAGCAGTTCTTC
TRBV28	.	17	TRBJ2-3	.	CASSSIWDIGSTDTQYF	TGTGCCAGCAGTTCCATATGGGACATTGGGAGCACAGATACGCAGTATTTT
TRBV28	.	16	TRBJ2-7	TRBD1	CASSSMGQGRGYEQYF	TGTGCCAGCAGTTCGATGGGACAGGGACGAGGCTACGAGCAGTACTTC
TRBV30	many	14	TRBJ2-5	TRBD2	CAWNLAGGVETQYF	TGTGCCTGGAATCTAGCGGGAGGGGTAGAGACCCAGTACTTC
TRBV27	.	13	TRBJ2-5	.	CASRPGIQETQYF	TGTGCCAGCAGACCGGGTATCCAAGAGACCCAGTACTTC
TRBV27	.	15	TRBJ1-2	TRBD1	CASRFPGQGNYGYTF	TGTGCCAGCCGATTTCCGGGACAGGGGAACTATGGCTACACCTTC
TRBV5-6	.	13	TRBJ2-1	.	CASKVLASNEQFF	TGTGCCAGCAAAGTCCTCGCCAGCAATGAGCAGTTCTTC
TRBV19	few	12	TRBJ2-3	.	CASRLGSDTQYF	TGTGCCAGTAGGCTAGGCAGTGATACGCAGTATTTT
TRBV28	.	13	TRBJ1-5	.	CASSWREGQPQHF	TGTGCCAGCAGTTGGAGAGAGGGGCAGCCCCAGCATTTT
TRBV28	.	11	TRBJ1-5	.	CASRRYQPQHF	TGTGCCAGCAGGCGGTATCAGCCCCAGCATTTT
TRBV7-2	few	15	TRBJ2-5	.	CASSLMGRTQETQYF	TGTGCCAGCAGCTTAATGGGACGGACGCAAGAGACCCAGTACTTC
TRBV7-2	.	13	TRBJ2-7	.	CASSLGHLYEQYF	TGTGCCAGCAGCTTAGGACACCTCTACGAGCAGTACTTC
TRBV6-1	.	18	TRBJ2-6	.	CASSEVYSAASGANVLTF	TGTGCCAGCAGTGAAGTGTACAGTGCCGCCTCTGGGGCCAACGTCCTGACTTTC
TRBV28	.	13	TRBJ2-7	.	CASSRWGSYEQYF	TGTGCCAGCAGTAGGTGGGGCTCCTACGAGCAGTACTTC
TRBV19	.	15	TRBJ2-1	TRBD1	CASRKLGQGYNEQFF	TGTGCCAGTAGGAAATTAGGACAGGGATACAATGAGCAGTTCTTC
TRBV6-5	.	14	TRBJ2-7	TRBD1	CASSYAGQGTNQYF	TGTGCCAGCAGTTACGCGGGACAGGGTACGAATCAGTACTTC
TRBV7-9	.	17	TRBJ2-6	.	CASSLGIVRSGANVLTF	TGTGCCAGCAGCTTAGGGATAGTGCGGTCTGGGGCCAACGTCCTGACTTTC
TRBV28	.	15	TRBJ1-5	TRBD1	CASRKQGLGNQPQHF	TGTGCCAGCCGCAAACAGGGGCTCGGCAATCAGCCCCAGCATTTT
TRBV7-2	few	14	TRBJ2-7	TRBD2	CASSRLAGDYEQYF	TGTGCCAGCAGTAGACTAGCGGGGGACTACGAGCAGTACTTC
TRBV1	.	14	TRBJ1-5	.	CTSSWDGLSQPQHF	TGCACCAGCAGTTGGGACGGACTGAGTCAGCCCCAGCATTTT
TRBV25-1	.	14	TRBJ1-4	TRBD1	CASSLGQGNEKLFF	TGTGCCAGCAGCCTGGGACAGGGAAATGAAAAACTGTTTTTT
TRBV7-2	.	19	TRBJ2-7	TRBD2	CASSLAGLAGWVRGHEQYF	TGTGCCAGCAGCTTAGCGGGACTAGCGGGGTGGGTTAGGGGCCACGAGCAGTACTTC
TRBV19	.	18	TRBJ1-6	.	CASSLGRPVHSYNSPLHF	TGTGCCAGTAGTCTCGGACGGCCAGTTCACTCCTATAATTCACCCCTCCACTTT
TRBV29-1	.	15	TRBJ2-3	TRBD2	CSVPVRTRYADTQYF	TGCAGCGTTCCCGTTCGGACTAGATACGCAGATACGCAGTATTTT
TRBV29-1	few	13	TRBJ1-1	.	CSVQGQMNTEAFF	TGCAGCGTTCAGGGCCAGATGAACACTGAAGCTTTCTTT
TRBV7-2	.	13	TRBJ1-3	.	CASSSRTGNTIYF	TGTGCCAGCAGCTCACGGACCGGAAACACCATATATTTT
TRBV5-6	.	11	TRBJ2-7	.	CASSLNYEQYF	TGTGCCAGCAGCTTGAATTACGAGCAGTACTTC
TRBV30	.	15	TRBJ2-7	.	CAWSPRGAGRYEQYF	TGTGCCTGGAGTCCTCGAGGGGCGGGGCGCTACGAGCAGTACTTC
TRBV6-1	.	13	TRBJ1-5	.	CASSIGQLQPQHF	TGTGCCAGCAGTATAGGACAGTTACAGCCCCAGCATTTT
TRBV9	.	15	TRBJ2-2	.	CASSVGILAGGELFF	TGTGCCAGCAGCGTAGGCATTCTAGCCGGCGGGGAGCTGTTTTTT
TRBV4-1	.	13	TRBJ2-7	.	CASSPGSTYEQYF	TGCGCCAGCAGCCCGGGGAGCACCTACGAGCAGTACTTC
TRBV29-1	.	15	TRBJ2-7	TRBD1	CSVQTGQGISYEQYF	TGCAGCGTACAAACCGGACAGGGGATCTCCTACGAGCAGTACTTC
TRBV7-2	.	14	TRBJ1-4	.	CASSLDRGNEKLFF	TGTGCCAGCAGCTTAGATCGCGGGAATGAAAAACTGTTTTTT
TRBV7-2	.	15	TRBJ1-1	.	CASTPWGIMNTEAFF	TGTGCCAGCACCCCCTGGGGAATTATGAACACTGAAGCTTTCTTT
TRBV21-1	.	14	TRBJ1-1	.	CASSRGQGNTEAFF	TGTGCCAGCAGCAGAGGACAGGGTAACACTGAAGCTTTCTTT
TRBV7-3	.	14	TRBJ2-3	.	CASSLMGGADTQYF	TGTGCCAGCAGCTTAATGGGGGGCGCAGATACGCAGTATTTT
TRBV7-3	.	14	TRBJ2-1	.	CASSPGSSYNEQFF	TGTGCCAGCAGCCCCGGGAGCTCCTACAATGAGCAGTTCTTC
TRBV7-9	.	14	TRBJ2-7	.	CASSLVGLNDEQYF	TGTGCCAGCAGCTTAGTAGGACTTAACGACGAGCAGTACTTC
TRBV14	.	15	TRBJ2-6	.	CASAADGVWANVLTF	TGTGCCAGCGCAGCGGACGGTGTCTGGGCCAACGTCCTGACTTTC
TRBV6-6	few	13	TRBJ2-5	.	CASSPRGGETQYF	TGTGCCAGCAGCCCGAGAGGGGGAGAGACCCAGTACTTC
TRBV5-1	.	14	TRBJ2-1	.	CASSLFGDNNEQFF	TGCGCCAGCAGCTTATTCGGGGATAACAATGAGCAGTTCTTC
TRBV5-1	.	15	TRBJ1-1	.	CASSTLGGGNTEAFF	TGCGCCAGCAGCACTCTCGGGGGAGGTAACACTGAAGCTTTCTTT
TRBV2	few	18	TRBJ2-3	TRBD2	CASSEALQLAGVIDTQYF	TGTGCCAGCAGTGAAGCGCTTCAATTGGCGGGAGTGATAGATACGCAGTATTTT